This entry lists 3 T cell receptor beta chains sequenced from one sample in a study of T cells in Graves' hyperthyroidism and ophthalmopathy. RNA transcripts yielded amplified TCR beta CDR3 regions. A set of HTBI primers served as the primers for a first-round RT-PCR of the TCR CDR3. A single record per CDR3 protein comes from TCRdb applying MiXCR to the multiplex PCR reads. The table has nearly 600,000 distinct CDR3 sequences, approximately 15% seen once. Specimen: blood. The receptors stem from a young woman with Graves' hyperthyroidism that later progressed to Graves' ophthalmopathy.

Ten or more counts support this clonotype. The V gene is TRBV19, the J gene TRBJ1-2; TRBD1 is a possible D gene (6 bases). The CDR3 has 14 residues. Germline loops: CDR1 LNHDA, CDR2 SQIVND (reference sequence). The V end was cut by 3 bases, the J end by 7 bases, with 15 bases between. DNA for the CDR3: TGTGCCAGTAGTATCACGCAGGGGTCGGCTGGCTACACCTTC. Protein sequence: CASSITQGSAGYTF.

This clonotype was counted ten times or more. This sequence joins TRBV10-3 and TRBJ1-4; 8 bases fit TRBD1. With V trimmed by 10 bases and J by 7 bases, 11 bases remained unmatched. The CDR3 spans 14 residues. The germline V gene encodes CDR1 ENHRY and CDR2 SYGVKD. CDR3 loop: CASQQGVGSEKLFF. The CDR3 nucleotides read TGTGCCAGCCAACAGGGGGTAGGAAGTGAAAAACTGTTTTTT.

The chain employs TRBV12-3 or TRBV12-4 and TRBJ2-7; TRBD2 might be the D (5 bases). This CDR3 has 13 residues. The ends were cut back, 2 bases at V and 5 bases at J, with 10 bases in the middle. In DNA form, the CDR3 reads TGTGCCAGCAGTTTAACATGGGGAGACGAGCAGTACTTC. This encodes CASSLTWGDEQYF.